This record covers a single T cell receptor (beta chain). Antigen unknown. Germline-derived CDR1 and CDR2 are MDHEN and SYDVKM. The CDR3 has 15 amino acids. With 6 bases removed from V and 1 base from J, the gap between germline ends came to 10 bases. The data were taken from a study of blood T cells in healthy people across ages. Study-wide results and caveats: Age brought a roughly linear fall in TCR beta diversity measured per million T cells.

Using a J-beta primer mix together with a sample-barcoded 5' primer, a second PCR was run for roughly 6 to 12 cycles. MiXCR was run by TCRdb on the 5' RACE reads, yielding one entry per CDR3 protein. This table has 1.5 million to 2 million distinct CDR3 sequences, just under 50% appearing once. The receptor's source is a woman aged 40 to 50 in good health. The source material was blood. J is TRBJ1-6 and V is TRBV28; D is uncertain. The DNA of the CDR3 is TGTGCCAGCAGCTTGATGCTTTCCTATAATTCACCCCTCCACTTT. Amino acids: CASSLMLSYNSPLHF. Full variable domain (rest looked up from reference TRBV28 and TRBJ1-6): DVKVTQSSRYLVKRTGEKVFLECVQDMDHENMFWYRQDPGLGLRLIYFSYDVKMKEKGDIPEGYSVSREKKERFSLILESASTNQTSMYLCASSLMLSYNSPLHFGNGTRLTVT.